This is a list of T cell receptor beta chains from one sample in a study of blood T cell repertoires in COVID-19. TCRdb's table, derived via immunoSEQ multiplex PCR, lists solely in-frame clones and lacks some. The sample consists of more than 200,000 clones, about 93% of them appearing once. Sequenced input: PBMCs or T cells enriched from blood (not recorded which). The receptor set was obtained from a woman aged 18-29 years who had recovered from COVID-19. The CDR3 runs from the conserved cysteine through the conserved F or W. Clone size, where shown, is once, few, many, or a class for clones that have expanded.

j_gene	abundance	v_gene	CDR3aa
TRBJ2-7	.	TRBV6-5	CASRMGPPQYEQYF
TRBJ1-3	.	TRBV28	CASSPTGGWPGNTIYF
TRBJ1-5	.	TRBV14	CASSQARRHRGDQPQHF
TRBJ1-1	.	TRBV12-3/TRBV12-4	CASSPGLNTEAFF
TRBJ2-1	.	TRBV7-9	CASRAGTSGASSYNEQFF
TRBJ2-7	.	TRBV5-1	CASSLGGQGPYEQYF
TRBJ2-1	.	TRBV13	CASSSWGTGGNEQFF
TRBJ1-3	.	TRBV3-1/TRBV3-2	CASSQTAISGNTIYF
TRBJ2-6	.	TRBV15	CATSPFSGANVLTF
TRBJ2-1	.	TRBV6-5	CASSRGFDNEQFF
TRBJ1-2	once	TRBV4-3	CASSQPGTGYGYTF
TRBJ1-4	.	TRBV7-9	CASSLVSRGRFNEKLFF
TRBJ1-2	.	TRBV6-5	CASSPIRGRVYGYTF
TRBJ1-5	.	TRBV16	CASSQYRGLSNQPQHF
TRBJ2-7	.	TRBV5-6	CASSLVGVEQYF
TRBJ1-2	.	TRBV7-2	CASSPGTGTPWGGYTF
TRBJ2-1	.	TRBV25-1	CASSDPTSGGAHEQFF
TRBJ2-1	.	TRBV6-8	CASSYPPDPSKVADEQFF
TRBJ1-5	.	TRBV19	CASTRSRSNQPQHF
TRBJ1-2	.	TRBV7-9	CASSLIDFGYTF